This is a list of T cell receptor beta chains from one sample in a study of vaccination effects on CD4 cells after COVID-19. Clones were sequenced by immunoSEQ multiplex PCR, and TCRdb holds only the in-frame ones, with some missing. The repertoire includes about 23,000 clones, about two thirds of them detected once, and roughly 12% sits in the top ten. No antigen has been identified for these receptors. The sequencing used CD4+ T cells from PBMCs cultured with HCoV-NL63 spike peptides, collected before COVID-19 vaccination. These receptor sequences come from a human donor who received a COVID-19 vaccine. The conserved cysteine and the conserved F or W are not part of the CDR3 here. The D gene is left open where the match is weak.

TRBV11-2,TRBJ2-3,TRBD2,ASSLDPRTSGLRANTQY
TRBV19,TRBJ2-7,-,ASSQGHEIYEQY
TRBV7-8,TRBJ2-7,-,ASSLGPTAYEQY
TRBV9,TRBJ2-1,-,ASSVVLAWDSYNEQF
TRBV5-1,TRBJ2-1,-,ASTSEDLAGPRV
TRBV10-3,TRBJ2-1,TRBD2,AISDPGTSEVQGEQF
TRBV15,TRBJ2-7,-,ATSRDAYEQY
TRBV15,TRBJ2-5,-,ATSRGAEQETQY
TRBV12-3/TRBV12-4,TRBJ2-1,-,ASSSNEQF
TRBV6-5,TRBJ2-5,TRBD1,ASSWDRGSETQY
TRBV10-1,TRBJ2-1,-,ASSVGGESYNEQF
TRBV2,TRBJ2-1,-,ASKSSHEQF
TRBV3-1/TRBV3-2,TRBJ2-5,TRBD1,ASSQDLLTGGQETQY
TRBV6-9,TRBJ2-7,-,ASSYPPVGTPYEQY
TRBV7-2,TRBJ2-7,-,ASSLGVGVYEQY
TRBV18,TRBJ2-3,-,ASSPSTDTQY
TRBV10-3,TRBJ1-1,-,AIGGGAVLNTEAF
TRBV7-6,TRBJ1-2,TRBD1,ASSGRYRDRGGYT
TRBV12-3/TRBV12-4,TRBJ2-7,-,ASSFGTAYEQY
TRBV10-1,TRBJ1-3,-,ASSVDSSGNTIY
TRBV7-2,TRBJ2-7,-,ASSLAGTIGGYEQY
TRBV5-5,TRBJ1-2,TRBD1,ASSLEGQGIGYT
TRBV9,TRBJ2-2,-,ASSVESTGRLGTGELF
TRBV14,TRBJ1-4,-,ASSPLGGGGEKLF
TRBV9,TRBJ2-1,-,ASSAGARMGGYNEQF
TRBV18,TRBJ1-6,-,ASSPPGLRGLGVRSPLH
TRBV5-4,TRBJ2-3,TRBD2,ASSLSPLADNTDTQY
TRBV5-4,TRBJ2-5,-,ASSLAGGAETQY
TRBV4-1,TRBJ2-7,TRBD1,ASSQSGTDVFYEQY
TRBV5-1,TRBJ1-1,-,ASSTRAFQDTEAF
TRBV5-1,TRBJ1-3,-,ASSDWSSGNTIY
TRBV4-1,TRBJ1-4,-,ASSRTIGAGYEKLF
TRBV5-4,TRBJ2-5,-,ASSLVSTGYGETQY
TRBV18,TRBJ1-5,-,ASSPTTIKDFANQPQH
TRBV6-6,TRBJ2-2,-,ASSRRSGGTGELF
TRBV6-6,TRBJ2-2,-,ASSQDGFTGELF
TRBV15,TRBJ2-2,-,ATSRDLARNTGELF
TRBV5-4,TRBJ1-4,TRBD1,ASSGGGPLEKLF
TRBV20-1,TRBJ2-7,-,SASALAKAYEQY
TRBV3-1/TRBV3-2,TRBJ2-2,-,ASSQVDTGELF
TRBV3-1/TRBV3-2,TRBJ2-3,-,ASSQEMGSSTDTQY
TRBV30,TRBJ1-4,-,AWGMSNEKLF
TRBV19,TRBJ1-2,-,ASLGYGYT
TRBV5-3,TRBJ2-7,TRBD1,ARSLSSGTGPIPLSLAPYEQY
TRBV18,TRBJ2-1,TRBD1,ASSPGTGGNEQF
TRBV6-1,TRBJ1-2,-,ASSEGVISYGYT
TRBV5-1,TRBJ2-3,TRBD2,ASSLGTSGPTDTQY
TRBV7-6,TRBJ2-2,-,ASSLVAGRGGTGELF
TRBV11-2,TRBJ2-7,TRBD2,ASSLREGLSYEQY
TRBV5-1,TRBJ1-5,TRBD1,ASSLGDRGSNQPQH
TRBV5-1,TRBJ2-1,-,ASSSSLGVGNEQF
TRBV7-9,TRBJ2-6,TRBD1,ASSPRTGRSSGANVLT